This T cell receptor beta chain was retrieved from a study of T cells in Graves' hyperthyroidism and ophthalmopathy (dated by TCRdb to between 2017 and 2020). Regarding the study in general: Peripheral blood samples were taken at the time of initial diagnosis, prior to any treatment. The roughly 91 discovery patients were randomly split 7:3 into training and test sets. After sampling, hyperthyroidism patients received methimazole starting at 30 mg daily, and ophthalmopathy patients received high-dose intravenous methylprednisolone. Whether ophthalmopathy could be predicted prospectively was tested in an independent validation cohort made up of some 20 hyperthyroidism patients plus 17 patients who later progressed to ophthalmopathy. The paper describes TCR Vbeta CDR3 sequencing of roughly 130 peripheral blood samples, made up of roughly 45 ophthalmopathy patients, 70 to 75 hyperthyroidism patients and approximately 17 progressor patients. TCR V-J signatures able to tell the groups apart were searched for in a discovery cohort of approximately 95 patients, of whom more than 40 had Graves' ophthalmopathy and around 58 had stable Graves' hyperthyroidism. In several Graves' hyperthyroidism patients, the study also compared T-cell repertoires from thyroid tissue with T-cell repertoires from blood. Broad study findings and their caveats: No statistical method was used to fix the sample size in advance, and group allocation was not hidden from the investigators. In validation, progression to ophthalmopathy was predicted by the model with 70% to 71% sensitivity and 72% to 85% specificity, a median of around 5.9 months before onset. In cross-validation, a model built on a 13 V-J signature told ophthalmopathy apart from stable hyperthyroidism with 85% to 90% sensitivity and roughly 83% specificity, and in testing the same model reached 80%/75%. Most expanded thyroid clonotypes (frequency above 0.001) were also detected in blood, suggesting blood repertoires may reflect thyroid immune responses.

This clonotype was seen at least ten times. Its cognate antigen has yet to be identified. No quality values exist for individual bases; no much larger clone is one base distant. Stable Graves' hyperthyroidism was defined as no progression to ophthalmopathy during 18 months of follow-up. Hyperthyroidism patients were newly diagnosed, with disease duration under 2 months, and aged 18 to 65 years. Any patient with an uncontrolled infection, another autoimmune disease, pregnancy or lactation was excluded. Diagnoses relied on clinical symptoms, serum thyroxine and TRAb, thyroid ultrasound and orbital computed tomography. Ficoll-Paque density gradient centrifugation was used to isolate PBMCs from around 10 ml of fresh peripheral blood. Total RNA was extracted with Trizol reagent, and quality was checked on an Agilent 2100 Bioanalyzer. The TCR beta CDR3 regions were amplified from the RNA transcripts. The first round of RT-PCR for the TCR CDR3 was performed with the HTBI primer set and the Qiagen OneStep RT-PCR kit. The libraries were constructed in a second round of multiplex PCR and then size-selected and purified. The libraries were sequenced on an Illumina HiSeq2000 using paired-end 100 bp reads. On the authors' methods: Raw data were processed with SOAPnuke, discarding reads with adapters, uncalled bases, mean Phred below 15, or no exact constant-primer or identifier match. High-quality paired reads were merged with COPE v1.2.5, and unique nucleotide sequences were defined as clonotypes. Clonotypes were aligned to IMGT TRBV, TRBD and TRBJ reference segments using MiTCR v1.1. The analysis was restricted to V-J combinations with a frequency above 0.0001, which together covered about 99% of the repertoires. The TCS score was defined as F50 (clonal expansion) divided by E x V (chaos), with BLOSUM62-based TCRdist calculated between CDR3 peptides within each V-J. Welch's t-statistics and random forest reduced fewer than 600 V-J features to 10 to 15, which were used in a naive Bayes classifier (R e1071). The public reads were reanalyzed by TCRdb: fastp trimming at Q25, MiXCR alignment, in-frame beta chains only. Each CDR3 protein gets just one entry, which takes the most common genes and DNA from the rows behind it. The authors' filters were not applied to this entry. This sample lists a few hundred thousand distinct CDR3 sequences; about a sixth were detected once. The top ten clonotypes cover 13% to 15% of the sample.

Spanning cysteine to phenylalanine, the CDR3 consists of 15 amino acids. Of all the DNA, just the CDR3 is kept, 45 bases in frame from base 1. Relative to germline, V is 5 bases shorter and J is 0 bases shorter, with 10 bases between their ends. This chain is built from TRBV12-3 or TRBV12-4 and TRBJ1-4; the D gene lacks a confident call. The sample taken for sequencing was blood. The receptor comes from a woman under 30 with Graves' hyperthyroidism. The base sequence is TGTGCCAGCAGTCTCAACGCCGCAACTAATGAAAAACTGTTTTTT. Its product reads: CASSLNAATNEKLFF.